This entry describes one TCR beta chain. Molecular barcoding with unique molecular identifiers was used for the TCRbeta library. TCRdb fed the PCR reads into MiXCR, producing one record per CDR3 protein. The sample consists of hundreds of thousands of distinct CDR3 sequences, roughly 15% of them appearing once. The sample originates from a study of T-cell reconstitution after alpha-beta-depleted transplantation in children. Germline V lookup: CDR1 DFQATT, CDR2 SNEGSKA (reference sequence). This CDR3 is built from 12 residues. V was shortened by 0 bases and J by 6 bases, with 8 bases between the two germline ends.

The chain uses TRBV20-1 and TRBJ1-1; D not certain. The sequence derives from a human donor who donated a stem cell graft to a child with Fanconi anemia. Sequencing was performed on PBMCs, taken from the stem cell graft. In DNA, the CDR3 is TGCAGTGCTAGAGATCGTATCGCTGAAGCTTTCTTT. As protein: CSARDRIAEAFF.